The following is a TCR beta chain sequence with its context. This record belongs to a study of OX40 agonist ivuxolimab in advanced cancers. Germline lookup yields CDR1 SGHRS and CDR2 YFSETQ. Losses at the gene ends were 2 bases for V and 2 bases for J; bases not matched to a gene: 4. The CDR3 extends over 16 amino acids. The assay was immunoSEQ multiplex PCR, and TCRdb's table has in-frame clones only and misses some. The profile shows approximately 43,000 clones, about 89% of them singletons. This TCR derives from an adult with an advanced solid tumor such as melanoma, head and neck, liver or kidney cancer. The chain carries TRBV5-1 and TRBJ2-7; 13 nucleotides align to TRBD2. This material consisted of CD4+ or CD8+ T cells sorted from blood, taken in a trial of the OX40 agonist ivuxolimab. Written as DNA, the CDR3 is TGCGCCAGCAGCTTTAGGACTAGCGGGGGACCCTACGAGCAGTACTTC. Translating gives CASSFRTSGGPYEQYF.